The clone carrying this T cell receptor (beta chain) was found once. Its antigen remains unidentified. This specimen belongs to a study of T cell responses to AZD1222 COVID-19 vaccine. Sequenced by immunoSEQ multiplex PCR; TCRdb stores in-frame clones only, minus some. Among over 15,000 clones listed, 89% were seen once. This CDR3 has 14 residues. Germline CDR1 reads SGHVS; CDR2 reads FNYEAQ. V was trimmed by 1 base and J by 12 bases, leaving 19 bases between them. Study-level points and caveats: Nearly half of spike-specific TCRs reportedly target variant regions that are unmutated in the B.1.351 and B.1.1.7 variants.

The V and J genes are TRBV7-6 and TRBJ2-7, with D perhaps matching TRBD1 (5 bases). This specimen was peripheral blood, taken 28 days after the second AZD1222 dose. The receptor's source is an adult who received the AZD1222 COVID-19 vaccine. For the CDR3, the DNA is TGTGCCAGCAGCTTAGAGGGTGGGGCGCACCCGCGGTACTTC. This encodes CASSLEGGAHPRYF.